Reported below is one T cell receptor (beta chain). Participants were aged roughly 18 to 89 years, lived in roughly 23 US areas, and enrolled virtually. Allocation to cohorts depended on clinical history reported by the participants. This sample stems from a study of blood T cell repertoires in COVID-19. About the study: Samples representing acute and convalescent COVID-19 were sourced from the United States, Italy and Spain.

Germline V lookup: CDR1 MDHEN, CDR2 SYDVKM. The length of the CDR3 is 18 residues. The V gene end was trimmed by 6 bases and the J gene end by 7 bases; junction bases not matched to a gene: 17. Sequencing used immunoSEQ multiplex PCR; TCRdb keeps in-frame clones, though not all of them. The top ten hold approximately 1.3% of the sample, which has some 220,000 clones, around 83% seen once. This sequence was found in a woman aged 40 to 50 with acute COVID-19. The sample comprised PBMCs or T cells enriched from blood (not recorded which). The chain combines TRBV28 with TRBJ1-5; TRBD1 agrees at 11 bases. CDR3 in amino acids: CASSFWGHGTGGNQPQHF. Here the CDR3 DNA reads TGTGCCAGCAGCTTCTGGGGGCATGGGACAGGGGGAAACCAGCCCCAGCATTTT.